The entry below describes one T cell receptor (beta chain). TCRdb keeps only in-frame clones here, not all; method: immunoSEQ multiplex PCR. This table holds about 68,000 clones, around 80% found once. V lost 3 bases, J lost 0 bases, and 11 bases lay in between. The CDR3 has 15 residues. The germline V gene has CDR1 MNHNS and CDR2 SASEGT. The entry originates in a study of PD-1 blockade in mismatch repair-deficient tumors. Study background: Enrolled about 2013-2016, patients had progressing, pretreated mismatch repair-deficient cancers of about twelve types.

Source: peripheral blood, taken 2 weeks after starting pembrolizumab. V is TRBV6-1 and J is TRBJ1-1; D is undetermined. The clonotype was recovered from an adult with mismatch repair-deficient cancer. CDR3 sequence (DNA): TGTGCCAGCAGTGACCAGCGATTCTTGAACACTGAAGCTTTCTTT. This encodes CASSDQRFLNTEAFF.